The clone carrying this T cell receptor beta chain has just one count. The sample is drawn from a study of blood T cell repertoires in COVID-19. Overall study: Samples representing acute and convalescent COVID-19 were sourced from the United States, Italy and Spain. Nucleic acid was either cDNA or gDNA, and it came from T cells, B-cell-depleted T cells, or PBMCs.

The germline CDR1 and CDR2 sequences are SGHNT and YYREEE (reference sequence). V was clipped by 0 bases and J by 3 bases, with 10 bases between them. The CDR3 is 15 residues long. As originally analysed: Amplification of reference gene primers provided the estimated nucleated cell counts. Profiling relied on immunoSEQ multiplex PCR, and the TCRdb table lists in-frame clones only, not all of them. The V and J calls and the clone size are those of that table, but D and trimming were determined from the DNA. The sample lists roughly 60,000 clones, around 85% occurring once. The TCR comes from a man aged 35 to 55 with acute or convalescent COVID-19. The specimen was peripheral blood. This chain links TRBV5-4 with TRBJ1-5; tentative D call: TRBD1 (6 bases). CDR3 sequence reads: CASSLDGQFNQPQHF. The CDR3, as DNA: TGTGCCAGCAGCTTGGACGGACAGTTCAATCAGCCCCAGCATTTT.